A selection of T cell receptor beta chains follows, all from one sample in a study of blood T cell repertoires in COVID-19. Sequenced by immunoSEQ multiplex PCR; TCRdb stores in-frame clones only, minus some. The profile covers 100,000 to 150,000 clones, with 84% appearing a single time and 12% taken by the ten largest. Input material: peripheral blood. The receptors derive from an older woman with acute or convalescent COVID-19. CDR3s include the opening cysteine and the closing phenylalanine or tryptophan. D genes are given only for firm matches. Expanded clones get a size class; other rows say once, few or many, or leave the size out.

DNA,CDR3,J,size,D,length,V
TGCGCCAGCAGGTTTGGGACAGGGAATGAAAAACTGTTTTTT,CASRFGTGNEKLFF,TRBJ1-4,.,TRBD1,14,TRBV5-1
TGCGCCAGCAGCTTAGGACAGGCTTGGACACCCCTCCACTTT,CASSLGQAWTPLHF,TRBJ1-6,.,TRBD1,14,TRBV5-1
TGCGCCAGCAGCTTGGCAGTATCGGGAGTCCGATTTTCCTACGAGCAGTACTTC,CASSLAVSGVRFSYEQYF,TRBJ2-7,.,.,18,TRBV5-1
TGTGCCACCAGTGATGGACAGGCATATCAGCCCCAGCATTTT,CATSDGQAYQPQHF,TRBJ1-5,large,TRBD1,14,TRBV24-1
TGTGCCTGGAGTGTAGGGGATGCCTACGAGCAGTACTTC,CAWSVGDAYEQYF,TRBJ2-7,once,.,13,TRBV30
TGTGCCAGCAGTTCACAAGGACAGTTTGGTGGCTACACCTTC,CASSSQGQFGGYTF,TRBJ1-2,.,.,14,TRBV25-1
TGTGCCAGCAGCTTAGCAGACAGGGCCGGCTACACCTTC,CASSLADRAGYTF,TRBJ1-2,.,TRBD1,13,TRBV7-9
TGTGCCAGCAGCTTTCAGATGAACACTGAAGCTTTCTTT,CASSFQMNTEAFF,TRBJ1-1,.,.,13,TRBV11-3
TGTGCCAGCAGTCCCACAGATTACTATGGCTACACCTTC,CASSPTDYYGYTF,TRBJ1-2,.,.,13,TRBV6-6
TGTGCCAGCAGGACAGGGTATCAGCCCCAGCATTTT,CASRTGYQPQHF,TRBJ1-5,.,TRBD1,12,TRBV6-5
TGTGCCAGCAGGAAGACAGGGCGCACTGAAGCTTTCTTT,CASRKTGRTEAFF,TRBJ1-1,.,TRBD1,13,TRBV6-5
TGTGCCTGGAGTGACCGGGATCAGCCCCAGCATTTT,CAWSDRDQPQHF,TRBJ1-5,.,.,12,TRBV30
TGTGCCAGCTCACCACAACAGACTAATGAAAAACTGTTTTTT,CASSPQQTNEKLFF,TRBJ1-4,.,.,14,TRBV18
TGTGCCTGGACCTTAGCGGGGGGTTACAATGAGCAGTTCTTC,CAWTLAGGYNEQFF,TRBJ2-1,.,TRBD2,14,TRBV30
TGTGCCAGCAGTTTAAAAAGCCTTGTTCAGCCCCAGCATTTT,CASSLKSLVQPQHF,TRBJ1-5,.,.,14,TRBV28
TGTGCCAGCAGTCAGGGTTGGGCCTACGAGCAGTACTTC,CASSQGWAYEQYF,TRBJ2-7,.,.,13,TRBV12-3/TRBV12-4
TGTGCCAGCAGTCCTCAGGAAAACTATGGCTACACCTTC,CASSPQENYGYTF,TRBJ1-2,.,.,13,TRBV12-3/TRBV12-4
TGTGCCAGCAGCTTGGACAGTCATAATGAAAAACTGTTTTTT,CASSLDSHNEKLFF,TRBJ1-4,.,.,14,TRBV7-9
TGTGCCAGCAGCCCAGCGGGGGGGAACCAAGAGACCCAGTACTTC,CASSPAGGNQETQYF,TRBJ2-5,.,TRBD2,15,TRBV3-1/TRBV3-2
TGTGCCAGCAGTTCACGTAGGGACATCAAGGGCTCCTACGAGCAGTACTTC,CASSSRRDIKGSYEQYF,TRBJ2-7,few,.,17,TRBV27
TGTGCCAGTAGTAACGCAGGCCCGAACACTGAAGCTTTCTTT,CASSNAGPNTEAFF,TRBJ1-1,.,.,14,TRBV19
TGCAGCGCCAAACGACTAGCGGAGAACACCGGGGAGCTGTTTTTT,CSAKRLAENTGELFF,TRBJ2-2,.,TRBD2,15,TRBV29-1
TGCGCCAGCGGGTCAGGGGTGGAAGAGACCCAGTACTTC,CASGSGVEETQYF,TRBJ2-5,.,.,13,TRBV5-1
TGTGCCACCAGTGATTCGGGGAACACCGGGGAGCTGTTTTTT,CATSDSGNTGELFF,TRBJ2-2,.,.,14,TRBV24-1
TGTGCCAGCAGCTTGCGCGGATCGCTGTGGGAGACCCAGTACTTC,CASSLRGSLWETQYF,TRBJ2-5,.,.,15,TRBV5-5
TGTGCCAGCAGTGACGTGGGGACAGGGCGGGATGAGCAGTTCTTC,CASSDVGTGRDEQFF,TRBJ2-1,.,TRBD1,15,TRBV6-4
TGTGCCAGCAGTGGACAGGGCTCTGGAAACACCATATATTTT,CASSGQGSGNTIYF,TRBJ1-3,.,TRBD1,14,TRBV2
TGTGCCACCAGTGCCCCTTCAGGGGGCAAATTAAGGAATGAGCAGTTCTTC,CATSAPSGGKLRNEQFF,TRBJ2-1,.,TRBD1,17,TRBV24-1
TGCGCCAGCAGCGAGGGACAGGTGGTCCGTTCACCCCTCCACTTT,CASSEGQVVRSPLHF,TRBJ1-6,.,TRBD1,15,TRBV5-1
TGTGCCAGCAGCGTTAGTGGCTCTGGAAACACCATATATTTT,CASSVSGSGNTIYF,TRBJ1-3,.,.,14,TRBV9
TGTGCCAGCAGGCCCGGACAGTCCGAGACGGGCTACACCTTC,CASRPGQSETGYTF,TRBJ1-2,.,.,14,TRBV11-2
TGTGCCAGCAGTGACTTGGGGAGGGGGGCTTTCTTT,CASSDLGRGAFF,TRBJ1-1,.,.,12,TRBV2
TGTGCCAGCAGTTCCCCAACGACGACAAGAGCGCAGTATTTT,CASSSPTTTRAQYF,TRBJ2-3,.,.,14,TRBV27
TGTGCCAGTAGTATCGGACCGGGACAATTTAATTCACCCCTCCACTTT,CASSIGPGQFNSPLHF,TRBJ1-6,.,.,16,TRBV19
TGTGCCAGCAGCTTAGCGCCAGTTTTGGGGAGTCAGCCCCAGCATTTT,CASSLAPVLGSQPQHF,TRBJ1-5,.,.,16,TRBV7-8
TGTGCCATCAGTGAGGGGACAGACCTTACCTATGGCTACACCTTC,CAISEGTDLTYGYTF,TRBJ1-2,.,TRBD1,15,TRBV10-3
TGTGCCGCGGGGGGAGGGGTCTATGGCTACACCTTC,CAAGGGVYGYTF,TRBJ1-2,.,.,12,TRBV27
TGTGCCAGTAGTACCAATTCGGGAGCTTTCTTT,CASSTNSGAFF,TRBJ1-1,.,.,11,TRBV19
TGTGCCAGCAGCCAGAGCTTCGCGAACACCGGGGAGCTGTTTTTT,CASSQSFANTGELFF,TRBJ2-2,.,.,15,TRBV3-1/TRBV3-2
TGTGCCAGTAGTCCGCCCCCCCCCGCAGGGTCCAATGGCTACACCTTC,CASSPPPPAGSNGYTF,TRBJ1-2,.,.,16,TRBV19